Below are 22 T cell receptor beta chains sequenced from a single sample in a study of tumor-infiltrating lymphocytes in primary liver carcinoma. From about 20-30 mg of unsorted bulk tissue, DNA and RNA were co-extracted together. Using a constant-region primer together with ProtoScript II reverse transcriptase, TCR beta cDNA was made from 500 ng of total RNA. Three rounds of nested multiplex PCR with slightly modified ARM-PCR produced TCR beta libraries. TRBV1-TRBV30 forward and Cbeta reverse primers drove the first two approximately 11-cycle rounds. TCRdb reanalysed the multiplex PCR reads using MiXCR and keeps one entry per CDR3 protein. The table includes more than 85,000 distinct CDR3 sequences, roughly four fifths detected once. Specimen: liver tumor tissue from sampling region 3. The subset is: tumor region T3, left-lateral pole. Source of these receptors: a man in his forties with primary liver carcinoma and hepatitis B virus infection.

On this clonotype: This likely comes from a read error, as the CDR3 has no conserved phenylalanine or tryptophan at its end. V is TRBV11-1 and J is TRBJ2-4; 13 positions agree with TRBD2. The germline V gene encodes CDR1 SGHAT and CDR2 FQDESV (reference sequence). With V trimmed by 9 bases and J by 5 bases, 13 bases remained unmatched. The CDR3 spans 17 residues. CDR3 bases: TGTGCCAGTAGCCTTCCCGGGACTAGCGGGACCGAAAACATTCAGTACCTC. As protein: CASSLPGTSGTENIQYL.

This clonotype showed up many times. The V and J genes are TRBV28 and TRBJ2-7; D unresolved. This CDR3 contains 12 residues. The germline gives CDR1 MDHEN, CDR2 SYDVKM. V lost 3 bases to trimming and J lost 9 bases, with 12 bases between them. In DNA form, the CDR3 reads TGTGCCAGCAGTTTTGGGTTAGAGCGGCAGTACTTC. Its protein product is CASSFGLERQYF.

A note on this clonotype: The junction does not match germline at one end; this may be a read error. The chain is built from TRBV4-3 and TRBJ2-3, with TRBD2 as a possible D gene (6 bases). Germline V gives CDR1 LGHNA, CDR2 YSLEER. This CDR3 region has 15 residues. The DNA for the CDR3 is TGCGCCAGTAGCCCGGAGGGCGGAAGGGCAGATACGCGGTATTTT. Protein: CASSPEGGRADTRYF.

Many counts were recorded for this clonotype. The genes are TRBV5-1 and TRBJ2-3; D uncertain. Germline CDR1 and CDR2: SGHRS and YFSETQ. V was pared by 0 bases and J by 3 bases, with 8 bases between. The CDR3 loop spans 14 amino acids. The CDR3 is CASSLEGRTDTQYF. The CDR3 DNA follows: TGCGCCAGCAGCTTGGAAGGTAGGACAGATACGCAGTATTTT.

A note on this clonotype: One end of the junction varies from germline; a read error may be responsible. V is TRBV4-3 and J is TRBJ2-5; the match to TRBD2 covers 8 bases. Germline CDR1 and CDR2: LGHNA and YSLEER. This CDR3 is 14 amino acids long. The CDR3 bases are TGCGCCAGCAGCCAAAACTCGGGGGGGGAGACCCAGTGCTTC. This translates into CASSQNSGGETQCF.

This chain links TRBV12-3 or TRBV12-4 with TRBJ2-1; D is uncertain. Trimming shortened V by 7 bases and J by 6 bases, and 19 bases separated the two germline ends. The CDR3 spans 15 residues. Here the CDR3 DNA reads TGTGCCAGCATCCTTAGCTGGGATGGCTGCAATGAGCAGTTCTTC. This sequence encodes CASILSWDGCNEQFF.

The chain has TRBV7-8 and TRBJ2-3; 11 bases align to TRBD2. This CDR3 is 17 amino acids long. Trimming cost V 6 bases and J 6 bases; bases outside gene matches: 14. Germline loops: CDR1 SGHVS, CDR2 FQNEAQ. Here the CDR3 reads CASSLWGLAVLRDTQYF. The CDR3 DNA sequence: TGTGCCAGCAGTCTGTGGGGACTAGCGGTCCTCCGGGATACGCAGTATTTT.

Worth noting for this clonotype: The junction departs from the called germline gene at one end, perhaps through a read error. This chain's CDR3 is CASSQDIAGGLAGGSPKLF. The CDR3 DNA reads TGTGCCAGTAGCCAGGATATAGCGGGTGGACTAGCGGGAGGGAGCCCGAAGCTCTTC. This chain links TRBV4-2 with TRBJ2-1, with 15 bases that match TRBD2. The germline V gene has CDR1 LGHNA and CDR2 YNFKEQ. The CDR3 is made up of 19 amino acids.

Regarding this clonotype: Germline and junction disagree at one end, which may indicate a read error. The V gene is TRBV6-5, the J gene TRBJ2-7, with D maybe TRBD2 (5 bases). The CDR3 covers 18 residues. Germline V gene sequence: CDR1 MNHEY, CDR2 SVGAGI. CDR3 in DNA: TGCGCCAGCAGTTACGAGGGCCATGCCACTTCGATACCCTACGAGCAGTACTTC. It codes for CASSYEGHATSIPYEQYF.

About this clonotype: No conserved phenylalanine or tryptophan ends this CDR3, so it is likely a read error. The V and J genes are TRBV29-1 and TRBJ2-1, with D maybe TRBD2 (6 bases). Germline CDR1 SQVTM, CDR2 ANQGSEA. The CDR3 is 14 amino acids. Here the CDR3 DNA reads TGCAGTGTTGATCCAGGGAGGTTTTTGAGGGAGCAGTTCGTC. It specifies CSVDPGRFLREQFV.

This clonotype was counted only a few times. One end of the junction varies from germline; a read error may be responsible. As DNA, the CDR3 is TGCGTCAGCAGTCCGTCCACTGGACTCAACTATGGCTACACCTTC. It codes for CVSSPSTGLNYGYTF. The chain employs TRBV4-1 and TRBJ1-2; D not certain. CDR3 size: 15 residues. Germline V lookup: CDR1 MGHRA, CDR2 YSYEKL.

As concerns this clonotype: The junction shows a germline mismatch at one end, possibly a read error. The rearrangement uses TRBV7-2 and TRBJ2-1; 10 bases match TRBD1. From germline, CDR1 is SGHTA and CDR2 FQGNSA. The CDR3 extends over 14 amino acids. The CDR3, as DNA: TGTGCCAGCAGCCCCAAGACAGGGGGCAATGAACAGTTCTTC. It specifies CASSPKTGGNEQFF. The full variable domain, in which reference TRBV7-2 and TRBJ2-1 provide the parts outside the CDR3, is GAGVSQSPSNKVTEKGKDVELRCDPISGHTALYWYRQSLGQGLEFLIYFQGNSAPDKSGLPSDRFSAERTGGSVSTLTIQRTQQEDSAVYLCASSPKTGGNEQFFGPGTRLTVL.

The V call is TRBV24-1, the J call TRBJ2-1, with 8 bases matching TRBD1. This CDR3 has 14 residues. The trim removed 11 bases at V and 14 bases at J, leaving 19 bases unmatched. CDR1 is KGHDR and CDR2 is SFDVKD in the germline V gene. Here the CDR3 reads CAIKDPGGADFEFF. The CDR3 region has the DNA TGTGCCATTAAAGACCCAGGGGGCGCCGATTTTGAGTTCTTC.

The chain has TRBV11-1 and TRBJ2-4, with 7 bases identical to TRBD2. The length of the CDR3 is 17 residues. The ends lost 11 bases at V and 1 base at J; junction bases unmatched: 17. CDR1 SGHAT and CDR2 FQDESV come from the germline V gene (reference sequence). CDR3 bases: TGTGCCGGTAGCTTTCCCGGGATTAGCGGGGCCAAAAACATTCAGTACTTC. Amino acid sequence: CAGSFPGISGAKNIQYF.

The V and J genes are TRBV6-2 or TRBV6-3 and TRBJ2-2; D possibly corresponds to TRBD1 (5 bases). This CDR3 is built from 16 residues. From germline, CDR1 is MNHEY and CDR2 SVGEGT. The V gene lost 7 bases and the J gene lost 2 bases, with 17 bases spanning the gap. The CDR3 spells CASTGRAATNTGELFF. In DNA, the CDR3 is TGTGCCAGCACTGGCAGGGCGGCTACCAACACCGGGGAGCTGTTTTTT.

As regards this clonotype: One end of the junction is discordant with germline, which a read error may explain. The rearrangement joins TRBV11-2 to TRBJ2-2, with D possibly TRBD1 on 6 matching bases. Germline V gene sequence: CDR1 SGHAT, CDR2 FQNNGV. The CDR3 loop spans 17 amino acids. The CDR3 protein is CARSLNHRGRDTGELFF. The CDR3 DNA reads as TGTGCCAGAAGCTTAAATCATCGGGGTAGGGACACCGGGGAACTGTTTTTT.

With regard to this clonotype: This CDR3 fails to terminate in the conserved phenylalanine or tryptophan, so it likely reflects a read error. It is unclear where the CDR3 begins or ends on the DNA, so no DNA is shown, and the CDR3 is as TCRdb lists it. J is TRBJ2-7 and V is TRBV29-1; the table names TRBD1, a call not compared with the DNA. The CDR3 is made up of 15 amino acids, end residues included. The V gene's germline CDR1 is SQVTM and CDR2 ANQGSEA. The CDR3 here is CSVRPSRVKSYEQYS.

In this sample, this clonotype turned up once. The junction shows a germline mismatch at one end, possibly a read error. CDR3: CVSSTLPRTQYF. CDR3 coding DNA: TGTGTCAGCAGTACGCTCCCAAGGACCCAGTACTTC. The chain joins TRBV2 to TRBJ2-5; the D is unclear. Germline V gene lookup returns CDR1 SNHLY and CDR2 FYNNEI. The CDR3 runs to 12 residues.

In regard to this clonotype: Germline and junction disagree at one end, which may indicate a read error. This chain uses TRBV12-3 or TRBV12-4 with TRBJ2-1; 9 bases align to TRBD1. The CDR3 covers 16 residues. In nucleotides, the CDR3 is TGTGCCAGCAGTCCCAGGACAGGGGCGCCCTACGATGATCAGTTCTTC. Protein sequence: CASSPRTGAPYDDQFF.

With respect to this clonotype: One junction end does not reproduce the germline sequence, and a read error may be involved. The chain employs TRBV29-1 and TRBJ2-2; the match to TRBD2 covers 8 bases. Per the germline V gene, CDR1 is SQVTM and CDR2 is ANQGSEA. The CDR3 contains 15 residues. The CDR3 is CSDGTSAANTGELLF. CDR3 sequence (DNA): TGCAGCGATGGGACTAGTGCGGCGAACACGGGGGAGCTGCTTTTT.

Points on this clonotype: A junction end diverges from the germline sequence, so it may reflect a read error. The rearrangement joins TRBV28 to TRBJ2-1; 9 bases line up with TRBD2. The CDR3 extends over 15 amino acids. CDR1 and CDR2 (germline): MDHEN, SYDVKM. The CDR3 DNA sequence: TGTGCCAGCAGATTAGCGGGAGCTCTGGCGAATGAGCTGTTCTTC. This encodes CASRLAGALANELFF.

As for this clonotype: No conserved phenylalanine or tryptophan ends this CDR3, so it is likely a read error. The V gene is TRBV11-3, the J gene TRBJ2-7; D gene uncertain. The germline V gene has CDR1 SGHNT and CDR2 YENEEA. The CDR3 covers 12 residues. The CDR3 nucleotides read TGCGCCAGCAGCCAAGCTGGCTACGAACAGTACCTC. Protein product: CASSQAGYEQYL.